This TCR beta chain came from a study of shared clonotypes between healthy human individuals. As originally analysed: Junction-only immunoSEQ sequences carried no quality scores, so filtering differed. Repertoires were generated with immunoSEQ multiplex PCR, while TCRdb's copy carries only in-frame clones and drops some. The D gene and trimming were derived from the DNA, and the V and J assignments and clone size from that table. In the table there are 2 million to 2.5 million clones, almost 96% of which are singletons. Broader study findings: Rarefaction analysis demonstrated incomplete sorted-subset sequencing notwithstanding large depth.

Naive CD4+ cells were CD45RA-selected; the remaining cells were memory. Of note for this clone: Its cognate antigen is unknown. Distinct nucleotide sequences in the sample also encode this CDR3.

CDR1 and CDR2 from the germline V gene are ENHRY and SYGVKD. Trimming at V came to 7 bases and at J to 5 bases, leaving 2 bases not matched to a gene. This CDR3 region has 12 residues. The sequenced material came from naive CD4+ T cells sorted from blood. Regarding subset: CD45RA+ positively selected. The V gene is TRBV10-3, the J gene TRBJ1-1, with TRBD1 matching 9 bases. The origin of this receptor is a man between 18 and 29 years old in good health. CDR3 loop: CAITTGGTEAFF. CDR3 coding DNA: TGTGCCATCACGACAGGGGGGACTGAAGCTTTCTTT.